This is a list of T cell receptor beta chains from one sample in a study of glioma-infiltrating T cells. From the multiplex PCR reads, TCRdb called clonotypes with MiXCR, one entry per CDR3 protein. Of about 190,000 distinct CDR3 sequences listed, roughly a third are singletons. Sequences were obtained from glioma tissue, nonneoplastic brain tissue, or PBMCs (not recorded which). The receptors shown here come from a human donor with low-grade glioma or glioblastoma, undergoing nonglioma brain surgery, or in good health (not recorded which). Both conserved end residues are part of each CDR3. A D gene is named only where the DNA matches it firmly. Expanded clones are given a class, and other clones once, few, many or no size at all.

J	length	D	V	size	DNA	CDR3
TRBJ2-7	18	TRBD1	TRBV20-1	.	TGCAGTGCTAGACCGCTGGGGCGCGACCAAGAGACAGGGAACGAGCAGTACTTC	CSARPLGRDQETGNEQYF
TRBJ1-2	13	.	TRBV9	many	TGTGCCAGCAGCCCCCAGGGGCAGGATGGCTACACCTTC	CASSPQGQDGYTF
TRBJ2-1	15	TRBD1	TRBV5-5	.	TGTGCCAGCAGCTTGTGGGACAGCCCCTACAATGAGCAGTTCTTC	CASSLWDSPYNEQFF
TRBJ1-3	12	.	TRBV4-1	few	TGCGCCAGCAGCCGTCTAGGAAACACCATATATTTT	CASSRLGNTIYF
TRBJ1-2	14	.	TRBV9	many	TGTGCCAGCAGCGTAGGGGGGAGCATCTATGGCTACACCTTC	CASSVGGSIYGYTF
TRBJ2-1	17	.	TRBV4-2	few	TGTGCCAGCAGCCAAGCGGCGGGGCTAGGCGGTTTCAATGAGCAGTTCTTC	CASSQAAGLGGFNEQFF
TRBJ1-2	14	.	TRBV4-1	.	TGCGCCAGCAGCCAAGGAGCAGGGGCGTCAGGCTACACCTTC	CASSQGAGASGYTF
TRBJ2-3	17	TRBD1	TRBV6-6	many	TGTGCCAGCAGTTACTCCGGGACAGGAGGAAGGACAGATACGCAGTATTTT	CASSYSGTGGRTDTQYF
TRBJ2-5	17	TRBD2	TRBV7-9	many	TGTGCCAGCAGCCAAGGACTAGCGGGATTGGCACAAGAGACCCAGTACTTC	CASSQGLAGLAQETQYF
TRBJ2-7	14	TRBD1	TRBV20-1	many	TGCAGTGCTAGAGTTCGACAGGGGGGCTACGAGCAGTACTTC	CSARVRQGGYEQYF
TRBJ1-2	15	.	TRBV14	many	TGTGCCAGCAGCCAACCAGGGAGGGGTGGCTATGGCTACACCTTC	CASSQPGRGGYGYTF
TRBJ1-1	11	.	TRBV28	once	TGTGCCAGCAGGGTCGTCGCTGAAGCTTTCTTT	CASRVVAEAFF
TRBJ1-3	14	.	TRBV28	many	TGTGCCAGCAGCTTGATGGGGTACGGAAACACCATATATTTT	CASSLMGYGNTIYF
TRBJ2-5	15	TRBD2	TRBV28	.	TGTGCCAGCAGTCCACTAGCGGGAGGCCAAGAGACCCAGTACTTC	CASSPLAGGQETQYF
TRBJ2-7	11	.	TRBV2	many	TGTGCCAGCAGTGAAGCGTGGGAGCAGTACTTC	CASSEAWEQYF
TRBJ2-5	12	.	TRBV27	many	TGTGCCAGCAGGGGAAACCAAGAGACCCAATACTTC	CASRGNQETQYF
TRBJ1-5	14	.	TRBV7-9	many	TGTGCCAGCAGCCCCGGAGATAGCAATCAGCCCCAGCATTTT	CASSPGDSNQPQHF
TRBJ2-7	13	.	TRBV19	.	TGTGCCGGGCGGACAGCCGATACCTACGAGCAGTACTTC	CAGRTADTYEQYF
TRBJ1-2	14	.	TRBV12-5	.	TGTGCTAGTGGTTTGGGACAGGAACTCTATGGCTACACCTTC	CASGLGQELYGYTF
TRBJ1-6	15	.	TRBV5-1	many	TGCGCCAGCAGCTTGGCCACGGGGCTTAATTCACCCCTCCACTTT	CASSLATGLNSPLHF
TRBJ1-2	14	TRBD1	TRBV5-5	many	TGTGCCAGCAGCCTACGGGACAGTTCGGATGGCTACACCTTC	CASSLRDSSDGYTF
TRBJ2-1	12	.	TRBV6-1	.	TGTGCCAGCAGCGGGGGCTACAATGAGCAGTTCTTC	CASSGGYNEQFF
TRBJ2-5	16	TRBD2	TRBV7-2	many	TGTGCCAGCAGCTTAGAGGCGGGAGGGGCACAAGAGACCCAGTACTTC	CASSLEAGGAQETQYF
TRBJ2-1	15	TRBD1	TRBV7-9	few	TGTGCCAGCAGCCCAGGACAGGGTAACTACAATGAGCAGTTCTTC	CASSPGQGNYNEQFF
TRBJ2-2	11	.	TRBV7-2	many	TGTGCCAGCAGCTTGAACGGGGAGCTGTTTTTT	CASSLNGELFF
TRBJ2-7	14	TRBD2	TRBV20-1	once	TGCAGTGTCCACTCTAGCGGTAGATCGTACGAGCAGTACTTC	CSVHSSGRSYEQYF
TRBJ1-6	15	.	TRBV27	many	TGTGCCAGCAGTACTAGACAGGCTGATAATTCACCCCTCCACTTT	CASSTRQADNSPLHF
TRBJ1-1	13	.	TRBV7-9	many	TGTGCCAGCAGCTTAGACAGCCTGACGGAAGCTTTCTTT	CASSLDSLTEAFF
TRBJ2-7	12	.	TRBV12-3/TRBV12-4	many	TGTGCCAGCAGCCACGATCCGCTCGAGCAGTACTTC	CASSHDPLEQYF
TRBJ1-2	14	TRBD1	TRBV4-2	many	TGTGCCAGCAGCCCGGGACAGATTAACTATGGCTACACCTTC	CASSPGQINYGYTF
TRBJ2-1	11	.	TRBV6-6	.	TGTGCCAGCATATATTTGGAAACACCGTTCTTC	CASIYLETPFF
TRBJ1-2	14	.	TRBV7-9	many	TGTGCCAGCAGCTTAGAAGGCTGGCGGGGGATCTACACCTTC	CASSLEGWRGIYTF